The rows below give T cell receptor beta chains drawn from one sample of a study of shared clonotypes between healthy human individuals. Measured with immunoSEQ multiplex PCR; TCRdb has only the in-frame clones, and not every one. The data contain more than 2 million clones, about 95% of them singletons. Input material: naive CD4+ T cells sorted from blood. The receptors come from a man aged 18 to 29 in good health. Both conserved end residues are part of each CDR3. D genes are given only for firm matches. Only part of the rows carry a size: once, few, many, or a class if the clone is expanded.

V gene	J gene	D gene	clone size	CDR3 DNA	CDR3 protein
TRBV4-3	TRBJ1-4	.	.	TGCGCCAGCAGCGAGGCCCCAGGGATAAGGAAACTGTTTTTT	CASSEAPGIRKLFF
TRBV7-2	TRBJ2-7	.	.	TGTGCCAGCAGCTTACCAGAAGCCTACGAGCAGTACTTC	CASSLPEAYEQYF
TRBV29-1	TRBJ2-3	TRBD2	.	TGCAGCGTTGTGAGAACTAGCGGAGGGGGGGATACGCAGTATTTT	CSVVRTSGGGDTQYF
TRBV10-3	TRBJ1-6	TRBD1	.	TGTGCCATCTCGGGACAGCCGAATTCACCCCTCCACTTT	CAISGQPNSPLHF
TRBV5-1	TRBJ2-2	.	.	TGCGCCAGCAGCCTAGGGACGATGAACACCGGGGAGCTGTTTTTT	CASSLGTMNTGELFF
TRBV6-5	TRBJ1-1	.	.	TGTGCCAGCAGTTATGTTGAGGGCTCGAACACTGAAGCTTTCTTT	CASSYVEGSNTEAFF
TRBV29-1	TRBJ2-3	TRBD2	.	TGCAGCGTTGTAGGGCGGGAGGGCCAGGATACGCAGTATTTT	CSVVGREGQDTQYF
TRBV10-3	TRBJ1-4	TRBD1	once	TGTGCCATCAGTGAGGGACAGGGAAACGAAAAACTGTTTTTT	CAISEGQGNEKLFF
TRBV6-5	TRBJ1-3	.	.	TGTGCCAGCACCCAAAGGGTTCCTGGAAACACCATATATTTT	CASTQRVPGNTIYF
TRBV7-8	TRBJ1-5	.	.	TGTGCCAGCAGCATTATAGCAGGGCAGCCCCAGCATTTT	CASSIIAGQPQHF
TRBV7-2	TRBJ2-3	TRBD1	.	TGTGCCAGCAGCTTCTGGACAGGCACCGGAGATACGCAGTATTTT	CASSFWTGTGDTQYF
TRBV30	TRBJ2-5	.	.	TGTGCCTGGAGCCTGGGGATCCAAGAGACCCAGTACTTC	CAWSLGIQETQYF
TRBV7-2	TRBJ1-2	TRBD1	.	TGTGCCAGCAGCTTTCCCCCCGGACAGGGTTCGGGTGGCTACACCTTC	CASSFPPGQGSGGYTF
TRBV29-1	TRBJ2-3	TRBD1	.	TGCAGCGTTGAAGGACAGGGTAATAGAAATACGCAGTATTTT	CSVEGQGNRNTQYF
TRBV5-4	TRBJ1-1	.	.	TGTGCCAGCAGCTTGGACCTCGCAGGGAGGGCTGAAGCTTTCTTT	CASSLDLAGRAEAFF
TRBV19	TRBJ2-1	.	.	TGTGCCAGTAGTACCCAAACGTTGACGGCGTCCTACAATGAGCAGTTCTTC	CASSTQTLTASYNEQFF
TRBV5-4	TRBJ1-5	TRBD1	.	TGTGCCAGCAGCTGGACCGGGACAGTAGCTAGTAGCAATCAGCCCCAGCATTTT	CASSWTGTVASSNQPQHF
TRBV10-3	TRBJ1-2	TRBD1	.	TGTGCCATCAGATCGGACAGGGACTATGGCTACACCTTC	CAIRSDRDYGYTF
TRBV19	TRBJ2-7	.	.	TGTGCCAGCAGTCCCGGGACCCAGCTCTCCGAGCAGTACTTC	CASSPGTQLSEQYF
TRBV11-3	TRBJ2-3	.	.	TGTGCCAGCAGCTTAGGTACGGGGCCGGCTAAAGATACGCAGTATTTT	CASSLGTGPAKDTQYF
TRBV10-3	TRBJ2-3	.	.	TGTGCCATCAGTGAGGGCCTCACAGATACGCAGTATTTT	CAISEGLTDTQYF
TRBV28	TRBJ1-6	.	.	TGTGCCAGCAGCCGGGATAATTCACCCCTCCACTTT	CASSRDNSPLHF
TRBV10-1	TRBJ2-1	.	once	TGCGCCAGCGCGATCTCTGGGTCCAATGAGCAGTTCTTC	CASAISGSNEQFF
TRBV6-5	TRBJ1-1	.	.	TGTGCCAGCAGTTACCAGGGACTGTTGAACACTGAAGCTTTCTTT	CASSYQGLLNTEAFF
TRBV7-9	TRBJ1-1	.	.	TGTGCCAGCAGTCTCGAGGGGTGGGCTGAAGCTTTCTTT	CASSLEGWAEAFF
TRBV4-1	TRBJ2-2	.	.	TGCGCCAAGCAATCCCCCGGGGAGCTGTTTTTT	CAKQSPGELFF
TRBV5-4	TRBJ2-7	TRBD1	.	TGTGCCAGCAGCTTAATGGGACAGGGGTCCTACGAGCAGTACTTC	CASSLMGQGSYEQYF
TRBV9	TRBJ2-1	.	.	TGTGCCAGCAGCGCCTCGGGGAGCTCCTACAATGAGCAGTTCTTC	CASSASGSSYNEQFF
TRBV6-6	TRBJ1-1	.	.	TGTGCCAGCAGCCGCGACGGGGCGAACACTGAAGCTTTCTTT	CASSRDGANTEAFF
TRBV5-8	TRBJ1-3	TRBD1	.	TGTGCCAGCAGCTTGCCGGGACAGGGGACCGGCATATATTTT	CASSLPGQGTGIYF
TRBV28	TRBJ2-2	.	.	TGTGCCAGCAGTTTAATTCGTCCTGGCACCGGGGAGCTGTTTTTT	CASSLIRPGTGELFF
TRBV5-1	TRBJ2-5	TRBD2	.	TGCGCCAGCAGCTTGGAGGGCATAGCGGGAGTAGAGACCCAGTACTTC	CASSLEGIAGVETQYF
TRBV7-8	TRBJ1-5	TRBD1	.	TGTGCCAGCGGGACAGGGCGCCAGCCCCAGCATTTT	CASGTGRQPQHF
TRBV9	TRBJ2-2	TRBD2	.	TGTGCCAGCAGCGTAGTCGGACTAGCGGGGGAGCTGTTTTTT	CASSVVGLAGELFF
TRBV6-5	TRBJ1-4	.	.	TGTGCCAGCAGTTACTCAAGGGAAACTAATGAAAAACTGTTTTTT	CASSYSRETNEKLFF
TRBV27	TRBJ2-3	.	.	TGTGCCAGCAGTCCATCGGTGACCACAGATACGCAGTATTTT	CASSPSVTTDTQYF
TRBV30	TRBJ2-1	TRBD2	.	TGTGCCTTAGCCGGGGCCCCCGGGACTAGCGGGCGAAAGAGCTCCTACAATGAGCAGTTCTTC	CALAGAPGTSGRKSSYNEQFF
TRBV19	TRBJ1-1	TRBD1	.	TGTGCCAGTAGTATGTCCCCGGGACAGGGGCGCACTGAAGCTTTCTTT	CASSMSPGQGRTEAFF
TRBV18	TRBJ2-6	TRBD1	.	TGTGCCAGCTCAAGACCGGGACAGGGGTCTGGGGCCAACGTCCTGACTTTC	CASSRPGQGSGANVLTF
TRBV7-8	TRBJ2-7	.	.	TGTGCCAGCAGCTTAACAAACGGGGGTGGTGAGCAGTACTTC	CASSLTNGGGEQYF
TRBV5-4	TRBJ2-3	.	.	TGTGCCAGCAGCTTGTCTTATCCAGATACGCAGTATTTT	CASSLSYPDTQYF
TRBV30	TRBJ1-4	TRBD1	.	TGTGCCTGGAGGAAGGGACAGGCTAATGAAAAACTGTTTTTT	CAWRKGQANEKLFF
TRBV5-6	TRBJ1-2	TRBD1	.	TGTGCCAGCAGACAGACAGGGCATGACTATGGCTACACCTTC	CASRQTGHDYGYTF
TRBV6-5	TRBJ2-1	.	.	TGTGCCAGCAGTCAGATTGGCAATGAGCAGTTCTTC	CASSQIGNEQFF
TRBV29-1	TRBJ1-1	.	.	TGCAGCGTTGAAGGGGCAGCTGAAGCTTTCTTT	CSVEGAAEAFF
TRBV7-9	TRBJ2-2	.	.	TGTGCCAGCAGCTTAGACGGGGTTGTTTCCGGGGAGCTGTTTTTT	CASSLDGVVSGELFF
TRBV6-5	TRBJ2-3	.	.	TGTGCCAGCAGTTACCAGGGATCAGATACGCAGTATTTT	CASSYQGSDTQYF
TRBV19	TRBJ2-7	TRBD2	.	TGTGCCAGTAGTACCCCCGGACTAGCGGGAAGCTCCTACGAGCAGTACTTC	CASSTPGLAGSSYEQYF
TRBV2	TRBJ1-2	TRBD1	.	TGTGCCAGCAGAGGGACAGGCAACTATGGCTACACCTTC	CASRGTGNYGYTF
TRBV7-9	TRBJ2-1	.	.	TGTGCCAGCAGCTTAACTTTAGGCTTTCGGATTGAGCAGTTCTTC	CASSLTLGFRIEQFF
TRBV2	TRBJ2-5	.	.	TGTGCCAGCAGTGAGCAGTCGGGACCACAAGAGACCCAGTACTTC	CASSEQSGPQETQYF
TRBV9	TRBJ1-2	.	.	TGTGCCAGCTCCCGGGAAGGGGGGGCGCTTGGCTACACCTTC	CASSREGGALGYTF
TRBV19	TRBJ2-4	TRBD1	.	TGTGCCAGTAGTATGACAGGGGTTATGGGGAGGATCAAAAACATTCAGTACTTC	CASSMTGVMGRIKNIQYF
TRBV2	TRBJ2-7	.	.	TGTGCCAGCAGTGAACTAACCTACGAGCAGTACTTC	CASSELTYEQYF
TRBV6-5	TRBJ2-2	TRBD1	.	TGTGCCAGCAGTTTCGGCGGACAGGGTGCCGGGGAGCTGTTTTTT	CASSFGGQGAGELFF